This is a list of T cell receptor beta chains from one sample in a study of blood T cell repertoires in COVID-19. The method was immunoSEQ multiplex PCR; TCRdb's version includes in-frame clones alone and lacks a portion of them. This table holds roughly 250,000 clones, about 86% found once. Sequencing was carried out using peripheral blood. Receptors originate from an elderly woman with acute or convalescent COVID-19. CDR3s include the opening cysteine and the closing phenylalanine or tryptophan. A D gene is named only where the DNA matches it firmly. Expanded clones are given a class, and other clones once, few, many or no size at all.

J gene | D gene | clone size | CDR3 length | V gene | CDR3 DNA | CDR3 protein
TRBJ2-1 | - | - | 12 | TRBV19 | TGTGCCAGTAGTGAAGCCCAACATGAGCAGTTCTTC | CASSEAQHEQFF
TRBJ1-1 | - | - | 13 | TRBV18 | TGTGCCAGCTCACGCCAGAAGAACACTGAAGCTTTCTTT | CASSRQKNTEAFF
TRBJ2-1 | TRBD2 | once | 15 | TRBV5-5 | TGTGCCAGCAGCTTGGTCTTCGGGGGGGACGATGAGCAGTTCTTC | CASSLVFGGDDEQFF
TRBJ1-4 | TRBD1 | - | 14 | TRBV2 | TGTGCCAGCAGCCCGACAGGGGGCGGTGAAAAACTGTTTTTT | CASSPTGGGEKLFF
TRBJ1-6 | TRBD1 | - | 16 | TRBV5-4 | TGTGCCAGCAGCTTCTGGGGACAGGGGAGAAATTCACCCCTCCACTTT | CASSFWGQGRNSPLHF
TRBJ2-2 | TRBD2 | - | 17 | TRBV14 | TGTGCCAGCAGCCCGCGTGGACTAGCGGGGGGGGTCGGGGAGCTGTTTTTT | CASSPRGLAGGVGELFF
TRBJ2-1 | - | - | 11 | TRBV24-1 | TGTGCCACCAGGCAGTACAATGAGCAGTTCTTC | CATRQYNEQFF
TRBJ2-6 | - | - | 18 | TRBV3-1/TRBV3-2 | TGTGCCAGCAGCCAGAACCCAGGGATCCTCTCTGGGGCCAACGTCCTGACTTTC | CASSQNPGILSGANVLTF
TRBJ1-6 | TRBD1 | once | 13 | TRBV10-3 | TGTGCCGTTAGACAGGGCGGGGAATCACCCCTCCACTTT | CAVRQGGESPLHF
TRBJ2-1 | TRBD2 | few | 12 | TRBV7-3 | TGTGCCAGCAGCTCCCCTAGCGGTGAGCAGTTCTTC | CASSSPSGEQFF